This TCR beta chain was sequenced in a study of T cells in Graves' hyperthyroidism and ophthalmopathy. Study-level results: Most expanded thyroid clonotypes above 0.001 recurred in blood.

The length of the CDR3 is 13 residues. The V end was cut by 5 bases, the J end by 5 bases, with 9 bases between. The V gene's germline CDR1 is PRHDT and CDR2 FYEKMQ (reference sequence). This clonotype has just a few counts. What it binds is unknown. In the ophthalmopathy cohort, Clinical Activity Score was at least 3, NOSPECS grade at least 4, and duration under 3 months. Amplification of TCR beta CDR3 regions was performed using RNA transcripts as template. RT-PCR in the first round (using the HTBI primer set) targeted the TCR CDR3. TCRdb called the multiplex PCR reads again in MiXCR, with one record for every CDR3 protein. The sample contains about 640,000 distinct CDR3 sequences, under 25% of which appear only once.

The J gene is TRBJ2-2, the V gene TRBV13; D is unresolved. The sequence derives from a man aged 30 to 39 with Graves' ophthalmopathy. Sequencing was carried out using blood. The CDR3 here is CASSLRRTGELFF. CDR3 nucleotide sequence: TGTGCCAGCAGCCTCCGACGGACCGGGGAGCTGTTTTTT.